This T cell receptor (beta chain) was captured in a study of identical twins. General study points: Fewer insertions were carried by abundant cord blood beta clonotypes, but none was seen in memory repertoires. Modelling underestimated the level of out-of-frame TCR alpha sharing observed in monozygotic twins. Instead of following the same donors, the conclusions were based on cross-sectional statistical analysis.

The CDR3 has 14 residues. The V end was cut by 7 bases, the J end by 5 bases, with 18 bases between. Germline V gives CDR1 SGHDT, CDR2 YYEEEE. TCRdb reanalysed the 5' RACE reads using MiXCR and keeps one entry per CDR3 protein. The sample gives approximately 690,000 distinct CDR3 sequences, 5.5% to 6.5% of which show up once; 1.5% to 2% is in the top ten. This clonotype occurred a few times. Its antigen remains unidentified. The chain has TRBV5-6 and TRBJ2-5; D gene unclear. The sample taken for sequencing was naive T cells sorted from blood. The TCR was taken from a man between 18 and 35 years old in good health. The CDR3 loop is CASALGYIRETQYF. The DNA of the CDR3 is TGTGCCAGCGCTCTAGGCTACATTCGGGAGACCCAGTACTTC. Drawing the rest from reference TRBV5-6 and TRBJ2-5, the complete variable domain is DAGVTQSPTHLIKTRGQQVTLRCSPKSGHDTVSWYQQALGQGPQFIFQYYEEEERQRGNFPDRFSGHQFPNYSSELNVNALLLGDSALYLCASALGYIRETQYFGPGTRLLVL.